This TCR beta chain comes out of a study of cytomegalovirus exposure and HLA in healthy donors. It was with 60 Vbeta and 13 Jbeta primers that the PCR ran. Profiling relied on immunoSEQ multiplex PCR, and the TCRdb table lists in-frame clones only, not all of them. The data show around 140,000 clones, 79% seen once. Germline values: CDR1 MNHEY, CDR2 SVGAGI. V shed 6 bases and J shed 7 bases, with 16 bases lying between them. The length of the CDR3 is 15 residues. This sequence originates from a male donor in good health and CMV-seronegative. V usage is TRBV6-5 and J usage is TRBJ1-6; weak D call: TRBD1 (6 bases). Sequences were obtained from PBMCs. CDR3 sequence: CASRSGWTANSPLHF. In DNA form, the CDR3 reads TGTGCCAGCAGGTCTGGGTGGACAGCCAATTCACCCCTCCACTTT.